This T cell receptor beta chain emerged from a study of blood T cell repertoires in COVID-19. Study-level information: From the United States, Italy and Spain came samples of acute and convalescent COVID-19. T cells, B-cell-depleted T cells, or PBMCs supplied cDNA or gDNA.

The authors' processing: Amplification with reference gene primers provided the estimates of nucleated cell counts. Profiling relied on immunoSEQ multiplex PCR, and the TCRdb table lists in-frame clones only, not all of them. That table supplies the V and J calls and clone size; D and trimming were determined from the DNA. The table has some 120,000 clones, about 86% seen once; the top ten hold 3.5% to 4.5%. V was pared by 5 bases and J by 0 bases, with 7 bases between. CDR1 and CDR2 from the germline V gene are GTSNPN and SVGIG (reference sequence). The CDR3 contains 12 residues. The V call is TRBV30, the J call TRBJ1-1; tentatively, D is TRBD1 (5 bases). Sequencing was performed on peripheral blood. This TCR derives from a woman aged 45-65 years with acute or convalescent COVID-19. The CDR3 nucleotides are TGTGCCTGGGACAGAATGAACACTGAAGCTTTCTTT. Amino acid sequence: CAWDRMNTEAFF.